The 28 T cell receptor beta chains listed next were all sequenced from one sample in a study of blood T cell repertoires in COVID-19. Data came from immunoSEQ multiplex PCR; TCRdb stores just in-frame clones and leaves some out. The repertoire holds about 260,000 clones, roughly four fifths seen once, with about 1.9% in the top ten. Sample: peripheral blood. The receptors were sampled from a woman of 80 years or more with acute or convalescent COVID-19.

This rearrangement joins TRBV7-2 to TRBJ2-2; 7 nucleotides agree with TRBD2. The V and J ends lost 2 bases and 0 bases, in that order; junction bases with no gene match: 3. The CDR3 contains 16 residues. The germline gives CDR1 SGHTA, CDR2 FQGNSA. The CDR3: CASSLSGTTNTGELFF. The CDR3 nucleotides are TGTGCCAGCAGCTTAAGCGGGACTACGAACACCGGGGAGCTGTTTTTT.

This rearrangement joins TRBV5-6 to TRBJ1-3, with D hard to call. Trimming took off 4 bases at V and 0 bases at J, with 14 bases between the two ends. Germline CDR1 reads SGHDT; CDR2 reads YYEEEE. This CDR3 has 16 residues. Here the CDR3 DNA reads TGTGCCAGCAGCCGAGTAGCGGGGATCTCTGGAAACACCATATATTTT. Translating it yields CASSRVAGISGNTIYF.

This chain links TRBV25-1 with TRBJ1-2; 8 nucleotides agree with TRBD1. The CDR3 is 13 amino acids. The ends lost 6 bases at V and 8 bases at J; junction bases unmatched: 8. Germline CDR1 reads MGHDK; CDR2 reads SYGVNS. This CDR3 is CASSGTGHSGYTF. DNA of the CDR3: TGTGCCAGCAGCGGGACAGGTCATTCCGGCTACACCTTC.

V usage is TRBV10-3 and J usage is TRBJ2-1; 10 positions match TRBD2. This CDR3 contains 18 residues. V was clipped by 4 bases and J by 9 bases; unmatched bases: 18. Germline loops: CDR1 ENHRY, CDR2 SYGVKD. The CDR3 DNA follows: TGTGCCATCAGTGGTACTGGGGTGAGCGGGAGGGCCCTGGGTGAGCAGTTCTTC. It yields the protein CAISGTGVSGRALGEQFF.

The V and J genes are TRBV5-1 and TRBJ2-1; no reliable D call. The CDR3 has 14 residues. The germline CDR1 and CDR2 sequences are SGHRS and YFSETQ. Deletions cut 4 bases from V and 4 bases from J, with 12 bases between. CDR3 region: CASSPRSRYNEQFF. The CDR3 DNA sequence: TGCGCCAGCAGCCCTAGGTCGAGGTACAATGAGCAGTTCTTC.

CDR3 amino acids: CASSGQYSNQPQHF. The CDR3 nucleotides read TGTGCCAGTAGTGGACAATATAGCAATCAGCCCCAGCATTTT. V gene TRBV19 combines with J gene TRBJ1-5; a weak D match, TRBD1 (5 bases). Germline assignment: CDR1 LNHDA and CDR2 SQIVND (reference sequence). The CDR3 spans 14 residues. V dropped 5 bases and J dropped 0 bases, with 8 bases sitting between them.

This CDR3 reads CASSTQGAANEKLFF. DNA of the CDR3: TGTGCCAGCAGTACCCAGGGGGCGGCTAATGAAAAACTGTTTTTT. This chain connects TRBV28 to TRBJ1-4; TRBD1 agrees at 8 bases. There are 15 residues in the CDR3. Germline V CDR1 and CDR2: MDHEN, SYDVKM. V shed 5 bases, J shed 3 bases, and the junction held 5 bases outside the gene matches. Full variable domain (rest looked up from reference TRBV28 and TRBJ1-4): DVKVTQSSRYLVKRTGEKVFLECVQDMDHENMFWYRQDPGLGLRLIYFSYDVKMKEKGDIPEGYSVSREKKERFSLILESASTNQTSMYLCASSTQGAANEKLFFGSGTQLSVL.

The chain is built from TRBV28 and TRBJ2-7, with D maybe TRBD2 (6 bases). In germline, CDR1 is MDHEN, CDR2 SYDVKM. The CDR3 spans 15 residues. V lost 3 bases, J lost 0 bases, and 12 bases lay in between. The CDR3 sequence: CASSFGGGISYEQYF. CDR3 in DNA: TGTGCCAGCAGTTTTGGTGGCGGGATCTCCTACGAGCAGTACTTC.

The rearrangement links TRBV28 to TRBJ1-2, with no clear D. The CDR3 loop spans 14 amino acids. The V and J ends lost 5 bases and 3 bases respectively, with 13 bases between them. From germline, CDR1 is MDHEN and CDR2 SYDVKM. CDR3 protein: CASSDRRLDYGYTF. The CDR3 bases are TGTGCCAGCAGTGATCGACGTCTAGACTATGGCTACACCTTC.

The V gene is TRBV18, the J gene TRBJ2-7; TRBD1 might be the D (6 bases). The CDR3 loop spans 15 amino acids. V dropped 3 bases and J dropped 0 bases, with 12 bases sitting between them. Germline CDR1 reads KGHSH; CDR2 reads LQKENI. CDR3 region: CASSPDGRGSYEQYF. In DNA form, the CDR3 reads TGTGCCAGCTCACCGGATGGCAGGGGCTCCTACGAGCAGTACTTC.

On this clone: Other DNA sequences in the same sample also yield this CDR3. The CDR3 is CASSYRDTAEAFF. The CDR3 nucleotides are TGTGCCAGCAGTTACAGGGACACGGCTGAAGCTTTCTTT. The chain links TRBV6-2 or TRBV6-3 to TRBJ1-1, with D maybe TRBD1 (6 bases). Trimming took 2 bases from V and 6 from J, leaving 10 bases between them. Germline CDR1 MNHEY, CDR2 SVGEGT. The CDR3 sequence is 13 residues long.

The chain has TRBV7-9 and TRBJ2-2; weak D call: TRBD1 (5 bases). Germline lookup yields CDR1 SEHNR and CDR2 FQNEAQ (reference sequence). The CDR3 runs 15 residues. V lost 0 bases, J lost 5 bases, and 10 bases lay in between. CDR3 bases: TGTGCCAGCAGCTTAGCAGGGGTAGATACCGGGGAGCTGTTTTTT. This gives the protein CASSLAGVDTGELFF.

This rearrangement joins TRBV18 to TRBJ2-5; TRBD2 aligns across 8 bases. Trimming took 4 bases from V and 5 from J; bases not matched to a gene: 6. CDR1 is KGHSH and CDR2 is LQKENI in the germline V gene. The CDR3 loop spans 14 amino acids. The CDR3 DNA sequence: TGTGCCAGCTCACGAGGACTAGCTTGGGAGACCCAGTACTTC. Encoded protein: CASSRGLAWETQYF.

The V gene is TRBV5-1, the J gene TRBJ1-1; 9 bases align to TRBD1. The V gene end was trimmed by 2 bases and the J gene end by 5 bases; junction bases not matched to a gene: 4. This CDR3 contains 14 residues. Germline CDR1 is SGHRS and CDR2 is YFSETQ. The CDR3 protein is CASSLPGQGTEAFF. The CDR3 nucleotides are TGCGCCAGCAGCTTACCGGGACAGGGTACTGAAGCTTTCTTT.

The rearrangement joins TRBV9 to TRBJ2-7; TRBD1 aligns across 7 bases. Germline trimming cut 0 bases from V and 2 bases from J; bases unmatched to any gene: 2. The CDR3 runs to 14 residues. Germline CDR1 reads SGDLS; CDR2 reads YYNGEE. CDR3 amino acids: CASSVAGQTYEQYF. The CDR3 DNA is TGTGCCAGCAGCGTAGCGGGACAGACCTACGAGCAGTACTTC.

The chain is built from TRBV6-5 and TRBJ2-7; 9 positions match TRBD1. The junction had 9 bases not matched to a gene; V was cut back by 7 bases and J by 2 bases. CDR1 MNHEY and CDR2 SVGAGI come from the germline V gene. This CDR3 region has 15 residues. CDR3 protein: CASNLRGTGPYEQYF. In DNA form, the CDR3 reads TGTGCCAGCAACCTGCGAGGGACAGGGCCCTACGAGCAGTACTTC.

This clone was seen once. The genes are TRBV11-1 and TRBJ1-4; D unresolved. The V gene lost 5 bases and the J gene lost 5 bases, with 15 bases spanning the gap. The CDR3 has 15 residues. Germline CDR1 reads SGHAT; CDR2 reads FQDESV (reference sequence). This chain's CDR3 is CASSAGNSINEKLFF. The DNA for the CDR3 is TGTGCCAGCAGCGCCGGGAACAGCATCAATGAAAAACTGTTTTTT.

This chain links TRBV27 with TRBJ1-1, with 7 bases matching TRBD1. With V trimmed by 9 bases and J by 1 base, 5 bases remained unmatched. CDR1 and CDR2 from the germline V gene are MNHEY and SMNVEV (reference sequence). The length of the CDR3 is 13 residues. The CDR3 is CASNRGQNTEAFF. The CDR3 DNA reads TGTGCCAGTAACAGGGGACAGAACACTGAAGCTTTCTTT.

The V gene is TRBV20-1, the J gene TRBJ2-2; 10 bases align to TRBD2. V was pared by 3 bases and J by 1 base, with 8 bases of the junction left unmatched. The CDR3 spans 17 residues. The germline V gene encodes CDR1 DFQATT and CDR2 SNEGSKA (reference sequence). The CDR3 here is CSASSLAGERNTGELFF. The CDR3 bases are TGCAGTGCTAGTTCTCTAGCGGGGGAGCGGAACACCGGGGAGCTGTTTTTT.

A few counts support this clone. The chain recombines TRBV27 with TRBJ1-3; D gene uncertain. Germline V lookup: CDR1 MNHEY, CDR2 SMNVEV (reference sequence). The CDR3 runs to 14 residues. V was trimmed by 6 bases and J by 4 bases, leaving 13 bases between them. CDR3 nucleotide sequence: TGTGCCAGCAGCTCCTTTCTGGCCGGAAACACCATATATTTT. Its translation is CASSSFLAGNTIYF.

The count of this clone is one. The DNA of the CDR3 is TGCGCCAGCAGCCAACAGACAGGGTACAATGAGCAGTTCTTC. It codes for CASSQQTGYNEQFF. This chain joins TRBV4-3 and TRBJ2-1; 7 bases align to TRBD1. Germline loops: CDR1 LGHNA, CDR2 YSLEER. This CDR3 has 14 residues. V shed 2 bases and J 4 bases; nucleotides not matched to a gene: 2.

V is TRBV27 and J is TRBJ2-7; 7 positions agree with TRBD2. The J segment lost 6 bases and the V segment lost 3 bases, leaving 8 bases of the junction unmatched. The CDR3 runs 14 residues. Germline values: CDR1 MNHEY, CDR2 SMNVEV (reference sequence). CDR3 bases: TGTGCCAGCAGTTTGGGAACTAGCGCCGGCGAGCAGTACTTC. Its translation: CASSLGTSAGEQYF.

The rearrangement uses TRBV5-5 and TRBJ1-3; 7 nucleotides align to TRBD1. Trimming cost V 0 bases and J 3 bases; bases outside gene matches: 3. The CDR3 contains 15 residues. Germline V gene lookup returns CDR1 SGHKS and CDR2 YYEKEE (reference sequence). This chain's CDR3 is CASSLAGGNGNTIYF. The CDR3 DNA sequence: TGTGCCAGCAGCTTGGCAGGGGGTAATGGAAACACCATATATTTT.

The gene calls are TRBV28 and TRBJ1-5; D call uncertain. The CDR3 covers 16 residues. With 5 bases removed from V and 0 bases from J, the gap between germline ends came to 14 bases. The germline CDR1 and CDR2 sequences are MDHEN and SYDVKM. CDR3: CASSPSGSNSNQPQHF. The CDR3 bases are TGTGCCAGCAGTCCCTCCGGGTCAAATAGCAATCAGCCCCAGCATTTT.

The chain carries TRBV7-5 and TRBJ1-5; the DNA was not compared with TRBD1, the D call given in the table. TRBV7-5 counts as a pseudogene. This CDR3 spans 16 amino acids. Here the CDR3 DNA reads TGTGTCAGAAGCTTATGGGGGACAGGGGTATTTGAGCCCCAGCATTTT. Its protein product is CVRSLWGTGVFEPQHF.

The chain carries TRBV21-1 and TRBJ1-3; the table gives TRBD1 as D, unverified against the DNA. TRBV21-1 is annotated as a pseudogene. This CDR3 is built from 16 residues. The CDR3 region is CASSTRQVLSGNTIYF. The CDR3 region has the DNA TGTGCCAGCAGCACTAGACAGGTCCTCTCTGGAAACACCATATATTTT.

The chain carries TRBV5-6 and TRBJ1-4; D gene uncertain. The CDR3 extends over 16 amino acids. Germline V gene data show CDR1 as SGHDT and CDR2 as YYEEEE. The ends were cut back, 1 base at V and 1 base at J, with 11 bases in the middle. The CDR3 DNA follows: TGTGCCAGCAGCTTGTACCGCGAGGTAACTAATGAAAAACTGTTTTTT. This codes for CASSLYREVTNEKLFF.

The CDR3 is CASSLRVAGYNEQFF. CDR3 DNA: TGTGCCAGCAGCTTAAGGGTAGCGGGGTACAATGAGCAGTTCTTC. The V and J genes are TRBV11-2 and TRBJ2-1; 8 bases match TRBD2. CDR3 length: 15 amino acids. Germline V gene data show CDR1 as SGHAT and CDR2 as FQNNGV. Trimming cost V 2 bases and J 4 bases; bases outside gene matches: 4. Full variable domain (outside the CDR3, taken from reference TRBV11-2 and TRBJ2-1): EAGVAQSPRYKIIEKRQSVAFWCNPISGHATLYWYQQILGQGPKLLIQFQNNGVVDDSQLPKDRFSAERLKGVDSTLKIQPAKLEDSAVYLCASSLRVAGYNEQFFGPGTRLTVL.